The 27 T cell receptor beta chains listed next were all sequenced from one sample in a study of T cells in women clearing cervical HPV infection. Clones were read by immunoSEQ multiplex PCR, and TCRdb kept only the in-frame ones, dropping some. Its clone listing holds about 32,000 clones. The sequenced sample was blood buffy coat. These receptors were collected from a woman aged 18-70 years with a cervical HPV16 infection that either progressed to CIN3+ or cleared (not recorded which).

In regard to this clone: The CDR3 extends 3 residues past the end of the read, so its final part is completed from the germline J gene. This rearrangement joins TRBV5-1 to TRBJ2-7, with 10 positions matching TRBD1. Germline CDR1 reads SGHRS; CDR2 reads YFSETQ. The CDR3 runs to 15 residues. V was pared by 4 bases and J by 0 bases, with 4 bases of the junction left unmatched. CDR3 DNA, as far as it was read: TGCGCCAGCAGCAAAGGGACAGGGGCCTCCTACGAG. Translation gives CASSKGTGASYE. The full CDR3 protein reads CASSKGTGASYEQYF. Full variable domain (rest looked up from reference TRBV5-1 and TRBJ2-7): KAGVTQTPRYLIKTRGQQVTLSCSPISGHRSVSWYQQTPGQGLQFLFEYFSETQRNKGNFPGRFSGRQFSNSRSEMNVSTLELGDSALYLCASSKGTGASYEQYFGPGTRLTVT.

Its frequency marks this clone as medium-sized (0.01 to 0.1%). The DNA ends 3 residues before the CDR3 does, and the rest of the CDR3 is filled in from the germline J gene. The rearrangement links TRBV20-1 to TRBJ2-5; the match to TRBD2 covers 10 bases. The CDR3 consists of 16 residues. Trimming removed 1 base from V and 5 bases from J; junction bases left unmatched: 10. CDR1 and CDR2 from the germline V gene are DFQATT and SNEGSKA (reference sequence). The CDR3 here is CSARGTGLAVGETQYF. Incomplete CDR3 DNA: TGCAGTGCTAGAGGTACCGGACTAGCGGTAGGGGAGACC.

With regard to this clone: The read ends 3 residues before the CDR3 terminus; that terminus is restored from the germline J gene. The chain uses TRBV7-9 and TRBJ2-1; unclear D gene. The CDR3 length is 12 residues. CDR1 and CDR2 from the germline V gene are SEHNR and FQNEAQ (reference sequence). V dropped 1 base and J dropped 9 bases, with 7 bases sitting between them. The CDR3 sequence: CASSLEVSEQFF. The DNA read from the CDR3 is TGTGCCAGCAGCTTAGAGGTTTCTGAG.

About this clone: The CDR3 extends 3 residues past the end of the read, so its final part is completed from the germline J gene. This chain connects TRBV20-1 to TRBJ2-5; TRBD2 agrees at 7 bases. From germline, CDR1 is DFQATT and CDR2 SNEGSKA (reference sequence). This CDR3 is 14 amino acids long. V trimming: 6 bases; J trimming: 3 bases; junction bases outside the gene matches: 10. Incomplete CDR3 DNA: TGCAGTGCATACACGGCTAGCGGAAAAGAGACC. Translated: CSAYTASGKET. The entire CDR3 is CSAYTASGKETQYF.

A remark on this clone: The read finishes 3 residues shy of the CDR3 end, and the germline J gene is used to complete it. The same CDR3 also results from other DNA sequences found in this sample. This chain uses TRBV25-1 with TRBJ2-5; D gene ambiguous. Germline lookup yields CDR1 MGHDK and CDR2 SYGVNS. This CDR3 spans 14 amino acids. V lost 2 bases, J lost 2 bases, and 9 bases lay in between. CDR3 amino acids: CASSERTEQETQYF. The DNA read from the CDR3 is TGTGCCAGCAGTGAAAGAACAGAACAAGAGACC.

About this clone itself: The sequenced fragment ends 3 residues before the CDR3 boundary, so the rest is inferred from the germline J gene. V is TRBV5-1 and J is TRBJ2-1; D unresolved. The CDR3 loop spans 11 amino acids. Looked up from germline, CDR1 is SGHRS and CDR2 is YFSETQ. Between the trimmed V and J ends, which lost 5 bases and 8 bases, there was a span of 8 bases. The covered CDR3 bases are TGCGCCAGCAGTACCAGAGATGAG. Amino acid sequence: CASSTRDE. The entire CDR3 reads CASSTRDEQFF. The full variable domain, its missing parts supplied by reference TRBV5-1 and TRBJ2-1, is KAGVTQTPRYLIKTRGQQVTLSCSPISGHRSVSWYQQTPGQGLQFLFEYFSETQRNKGNFPGRFSGRQFSNSRSEMNVSTLELGDSALYLCASSTRDEQFFGPGTRLTVL.

The covered CDR3 bases are TGCGCCAGCAGCCTGGCCTACCAAGAGACC. Residues: CASSLAYQET. The entire CDR3 protein is CASSLAYQETQYF. V gene TRBV5-1 combines with J gene TRBJ2-5; no definite D call. The CDR3 extends 3 residues past the end of the read, so its final part is completed from the germline J gene. CDR1 and CDR2 from the germline V gene are SGHRS and YFSETQ. The length of the CDR3 is 13 residues. Trimming removed 4 bases at V and 0 bases at J, with 7 bases between.

As regards this clone: The observed sequence ends 3 residues before the CDR3 terminus, with the missing tail filled in from the germline J gene. The chain has TRBV7-9 and TRBJ1-1; D remains unclear. This CDR3 region has 15 residues. Germline V lookup: CDR1 SEHNR, CDR2 FQNEAQ (reference sequence). Trimming removed 1 base at V and 1 base at J, with 10 bases between. The covered CDR3 bases are TGTGCCAGCAGCTTAGGGTGGGCACCGAACACTGAA. Translation: CASSLGWAPNTE. The full CDR3 protein is CASSLGWAPNTEAFF.

As for this clone: The read stops 3 residues short of the end of the CDR3; the missing end is completed from the germline J gene. This chain joins TRBV7-9 and TRBJ2-5, with TRBD2 matching 8 bases. There are 15 residues in the CDR3. The ends lost 1 base at V and 5 bases at J; junction bases unmatched: 6. Germline CDR1 and CDR2: SEHNR and FQNEAQ (reference sequence). The sequenced CDR3 bases are TGTGCCAGCAGCTTAGTTGGACGGGGGGGTGAGACC. The encoded protein is CASSLVGRGGET. The whole CDR3 reads CASSLVGRGGETQYF.

A word on this clone: The read is 3 residues too short to cover the CDR3 end, so that end is filled in from the germline J gene. V usage is TRBV7-6 and J usage is TRBJ1-2, with TRBD1 as a possible D gene (6 bases). Looked up from germline, CDR1 is SGHVS and CDR2 is FNYEAQ. The CDR3 runs 14 residues. The V gene lost 5 bases and the J gene lost 0 bases, with 10 bases spanning the gap. The sequenced CDR3 bases are TGTGCCAGCAGCCGGACAGTAGCTAACTATGGC. Amino acids: CASSRTVANYG. The complete CDR3 sequence is CASSRTVANYGYTF.

This chain's CDR3 is CASSPGQSLGAYGQYF. The sequenced part of the CDR3 DNA is TGTGCCAGCTCCCCGGGACAGTCCTTGGGGGCCTATGGT. This rearrangement joins TRBV18 to TRBJ2-4, with 7 bases identical to TRBD1. The CDR3 extends 3 residues past the end of the read, so its final part is completed from the germline J gene. This CDR3 spans 16 amino acids. Germline V lookup: CDR1 KGHSH, CDR2 LQKENI. The whole variable domain, remainder taken from reference TRBV18 and TRBJ2-4, is NAGVMQNPRHLVRRRGQEARLRCSPMKGHSHVYWYRQLPEEGLKFMVYLQKENIIDESGMPKERFSAEFPKEGPSILRIQQVVRGDSAAYFCASSPGQSLGAYGQYFGAGTRLSVL.

Points on this clone: The read is 3 residues too short to cover the CDR3 end, so that end is filled in from the germline J gene. The rearrangement joins TRBV20-1 to TRBJ1-2, with D unclear. The CDR3 covers 12 residues. The germline gives CDR1 DFQATT, CDR2 SNEGSKA (reference sequence). This CDR3 is CSASAGVQGYTF. CDR3 bases read: TGCAGTGCTAGCGCGGGAGTCCAAGGC.

About this clone: With the read ending 3 residues before the CDR3 end, the germline J gene is used to fill in that end. V usage is TRBV10-3 and J usage is TRBJ2-3; tentative D call: TRBD2 (6 bases). Germline V gene data show CDR1 as ENHRY and CDR2 as SYGVKD. With 5 bases removed from V and 3 bases from J, the gap between germline ends came to 12 bases. CDR3 size: 14 residues. The CDR3 loop is CAISPRLGTDTQYF. Incomplete CDR3 DNA: TGTGCCATCAGTCCCCGACTAGGAACAGATACG.

Comment on this clone: The read terminates 3 residues ahead of where the CDR3 ends, so the germline J gene completes it. V usage is TRBV19 and J usage is TRBJ2-1; TRBD1 aligns across 7 bases. Germline V gives CDR1 LNHDA, CDR2 SQIVND (reference sequence). V lost 8 bases to trimming and J lost 6 bases; unmatched junction nucleotides: 13. The CDR3 is 15 amino acids. CDR3 sequence: CASSLTGINLNEQFF. The covered CDR3 bases are TGTGCCAGTTCGCTGACAGGGATAAATCTCAATGAG.

The CDR3 sequence: CAIGGKEGMNTEAFF. Partial CDR3 DNA: TGTGCCATCGGGGGCAAGGAGGGCATGAACACTGAA. This chain uses TRBV10-3 with TRBJ1-1, with D possibly being TRBD1 (6 bases). The CDR3 end lies 3 residues beyond the end of the read and is filled in from the germline J gene. This CDR3 is built from 15 residues. V lost 8 bases to trimming and J lost 0 bases, with 16 bases between them. Germline values: CDR1 ENHRY, CDR2 SYGVKD.

As regards this clone: From the germline J gene comes the end of the CDR3, since the read stops 3 residues before it. Other DNA sequences within the sample encode an identical CDR3. The chain employs TRBV19 and TRBJ1-1; D gene uncertain. Germline CDR1 reads LNHDA; CDR2 reads SQIVND (reference sequence). This CDR3 has 12 amino acids. Trimming shortened V by 5 bases and J by 4 bases, and 8 bases separated the two germline ends. The DNA read from the CDR3 is TGTGCCAGTAGTCGCGTTCCCACTGAA. Translated: CASSRVPTE. The CDR3 as a whole reads CASSRVPTEAFF.

Comment on this clone: The read gets to within 3 residues of the CDR3 end, and the germline J gene fills in the rest. The chain uses TRBV9 and TRBJ1-4; D is unclear. The CDR3 covers 13 residues. Trimming removed 2 bases from V and 3 bases from J, with 5 bases in between. The germline gives CDR1 SGDLS, CDR2 YYNGEE. The DNA read from the CDR3 is TGTGCCAGCAGCGTCAGGCCTAATGAAAAA. This gives the protein CASSVRPNEK. From start to end, the CDR3 is CASSVRPNEKLFF.

As for this clone: The read comes to an end 3 residues before the CDR3 does, leaving the germline J gene to fill in the end. The rearrangement uses TRBV5-1 and TRBJ2-7; possible D gene TRBD1, 5 bases. CDR3 length: 14 residues. Trimming shortened V by 0 bases and J by 2 bases, and 9 bases separated the two germline ends. The germline gives CDR1 SGHRS, CDR2 YFSETQ. The CDR3 DNA, read in part, is TGCGCCAGCAGCTTGGAAGACAGAACCTACGAG. Amino acid sequence: CASSLEDRTYE. The entire CDR3 sequence reads CASSLEDRTYEQYF.

Remarks on this clone: The read terminates 3 residues before the CDR3 end, so the remaining end is supplied by the germline J gene. The chain joins TRBV19 to TRBJ1-3; weak D call: TRBD1 (5 bases). Germline values: CDR1 LNHDA, CDR2 SQIVND (reference sequence). The germline V and J ends were trimmed by 3 bases and 3 bases, with 15 bases remaining between them. The CDR3 length is 16 residues. The covered CDR3 bases are TGTGCCAGTAGTATCCGAGCGGGGACTCGTGGAAACACC. It yields the protein CASSIRAGTRGNT. The whole CDR3 region reads CASSIRAGTRGNTIYF.

With respect to this clone: The CDR3 end lies 3 residues beyond the end of the read and is filled in from the germline J gene. V is TRBV18 and J is TRBJ1-4, with 7 positions matching TRBD1. CDR3 length equals 13 residues. V dropped 8 bases and J dropped 8; count of bases not matched to a gene: 8. CDR1 KGHSH and CDR2 LQKENI come from the germline V gene. The sequenced part of the CDR3 DNA is TGTGCCAGCCGCGGGACAGTTGGCGAAAAA. This gives the protein CASRGTVGEK. The full CDR3 is CASRGTVGEKLFF. The full variable domain, its missing parts supplied by reference TRBV18 and TRBJ1-4, is NAGVMQNPRHLVRRRGQEARLRCSPMKGHSHVYWYRQLPEEGLKFMVYLQKENIIDESGMPKERFSAEFPKEGPSILRIQQVVRGDSAAYFCASRGTVGEKLFFGSGTQLSVL.

As concerns this clone: The read ends 3 residues early relative to the CDR3; the germline J gene fills the gap. V usage is TRBV7-2 and J usage is TRBJ2-3, with D possibly matching TRBD2 (5 bases). The germline V gene encodes CDR1 SGHTA and CDR2 FQGNSA. This CDR3 comprises 14 residues. The CDR3 bases that were read are TGTGCCAGCACCGGCGTCGGGGTTTCTCAGCCG. It codes for CASTGVGVSQP. Given in full, the CDR3 is CASTGVGVSQPQYF.

The sequenced part of the CDR3 DNA is TGTGCCAGCAGCTTGGGAGGGGGCTTTAATGAAAAG. Its translation is CASSLGGGFNEK. The CDR3, in full, reads CASSLGGGFNEKLFF. This rearrangement joins TRBV5-6 to TRBJ2-2; 7 nucleotides agree with TRBD1. The read terminates 3 residues before the CDR3 end, so the remaining end is supplied by the germline J gene. Per germline, CDR1 SGHDT and CDR2 YYEEEE. The CDR3 is 15 residues long.

Concerning this clone itself: The read terminates 3 residues ahead of where the CDR3 ends, so the germline J gene completes it. This sequence joins TRBV20-1 and TRBJ2-3; TRBD1 is a possible D gene (5 bases). The CDR3 runs to 14 residues. CDR1 is DFQATT and CDR2 is SNEGSKA in the germline V gene (reference sequence). The CDR3 sequence: CSADPLPISGTQYF. Partial CDR3 DNA: TGCAGTGCGGACCCCCTCCCAATCTCAGGGACG.

CDR3 protein: CAISEGLAGGLTYNEQFF. Partial CDR3 DNA: TGTGCCATCAGTGAGGGACTAGCGGGGGGGCTAACCTACAATGAG. The chain employs TRBV10-3 and TRBJ2-1, with 15 bases aligning to TRBD2. With the read ending 3 residues before the CDR3 end, the germline J gene is used to fill in that end. Trimming cost V 2 bases and J 2 bases; bases outside gene matches: 4. Germline values: CDR1 ENHRY, CDR2 SYGVKD. CDR3 size: 18 residues.

For this clone: The read ends 3 residues before the CDR3 terminus; that terminus is restored from the germline J gene. This chain connects TRBV7-9 to TRBJ2-6, with D possibly being TRBD1 (5 bases). From germline, CDR1 is SEHNR and CDR2 FQNEAQ (reference sequence). With 10 bases removed from V and 4 bases from J, the gap between germline ends came to 14 bases. This CDR3 spans 14 amino acids. The CDR3 protein is CATAWGNGANVLTF. The DNA read from the CDR3 is TGTGCCACTGCTTGGGGCAACGGGGCCAACGTC. Drawing the rest from reference TRBV7-9 and TRBJ2-6, the complete variable domain is DTGVSQNPRHKITKRGQNVTFRCDPISEHNRLYWYRQTLGQGPEFLTYFQNEAQLEKSRLLSDRFSAERPKGSFSTLEIQRTEQGDSAMYLCATAWGNGANVLTFGAGSRLTVL.

Comment on this clone: Read data end 3 residues before the CDR3 end; the end is taken from the germline J gene. The chain has TRBV5-1 and TRBJ1-2; D may be TRBD1 (6 bases). From germline, CDR1 is SGHRS and CDR2 YFSETQ. There are 15 residues in the CDR3. V gave up 0 bases and J gave up 4 bases, with 13 bases separating them. The sequenced part of the CDR3 DNA is TGCGCCAGCAGCTTGGAGACCACAGGGACCTATGGC. Translation: CASSLETTGTYG. The entire CDR3 is CASSLETTGTYGYTF.

In regard to this clone: Mismatch with germline at one junction end may stem from a read error. The read falls 3 residues short of the CDR3 end, and the missing part is taken from the germline J gene. The sample has other DNA sequences that encode this CDR3 too. V is TRBV6-2 or TRBV6-3 and J is TRBJ1-3, with TRBD1 matching over 7 bases. The CDR3 has 17 amino acids. Germline-derived CDR1 and CDR2 are MNHEY and SVGEGT. Partial CDR3 DNA: TGTGCCAGCAGTTACTCAAGAGGGGGCGAAACTGGAAACACT. It is translated as CASSYSRGGETGNT. The full CDR3 reads CASSYSRGGETGNTIYF.